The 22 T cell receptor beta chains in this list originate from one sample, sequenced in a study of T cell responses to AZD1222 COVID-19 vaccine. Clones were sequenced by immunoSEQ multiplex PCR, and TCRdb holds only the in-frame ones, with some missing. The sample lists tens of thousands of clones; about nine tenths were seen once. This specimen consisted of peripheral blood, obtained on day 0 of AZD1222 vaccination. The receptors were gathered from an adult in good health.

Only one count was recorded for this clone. CDR3 loop: CARTSGSRAYNEQFF. In DNA form, the CDR3 reads TGTGCCCGGACTAGCGGGAGTCGTGCCTACAATGAGCAGTTCTTC. V gene TRBV30 combines with J gene TRBJ2-1; 13 positions match TRBD2. V was clipped by 8 bases and J by 2 bases; unmatched bases: 6. Germline V lookup: CDR1 GTSNPN, CDR2 SVGIG (reference sequence). CDR3 length: 15 amino acids.

CDR3 nucleotide sequence: TGCAGCGCCCCGGGTGGGCAGGGGGCGCATGGAAAACTGTTTTTT. Translation gives CSAPGGQGAHGKLFF. The rearrangement joins TRBV29-1 to TRBJ1-4, with 8 bases identical to TRBD1. The germline CDR1 and CDR2 sequences are SQVTM and ANQGSEA. The ends lost 7 bases at V and 10 bases at J; junction bases unmatched: 17. The CDR3 runs to 15 residues.

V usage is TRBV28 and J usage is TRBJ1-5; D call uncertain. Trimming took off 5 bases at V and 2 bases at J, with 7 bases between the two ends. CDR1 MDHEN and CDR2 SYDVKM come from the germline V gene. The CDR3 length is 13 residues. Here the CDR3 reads CASSPWGNQPQHF. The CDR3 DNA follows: TGTGCCAGCAGTCCTTGGGGCAATCAGCCCCAGCATTTT.

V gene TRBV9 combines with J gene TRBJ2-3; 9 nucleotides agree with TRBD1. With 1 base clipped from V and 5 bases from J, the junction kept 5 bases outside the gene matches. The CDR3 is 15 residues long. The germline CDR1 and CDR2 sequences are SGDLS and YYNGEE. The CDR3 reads CASSVLDRGGDTQYF. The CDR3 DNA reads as TGTGCCAGCAGCGTACTAGACAGGGGGGGAGATACGCAGTATTTT.

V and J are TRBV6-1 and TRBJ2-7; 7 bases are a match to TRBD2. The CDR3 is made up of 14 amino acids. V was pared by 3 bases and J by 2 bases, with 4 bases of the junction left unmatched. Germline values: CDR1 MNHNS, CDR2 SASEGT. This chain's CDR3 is CASSDLAETYEQYF. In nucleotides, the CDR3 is TGTGCCAGCAGTGATCTAGCGGAAACCTACGAGCAGTACTTC.

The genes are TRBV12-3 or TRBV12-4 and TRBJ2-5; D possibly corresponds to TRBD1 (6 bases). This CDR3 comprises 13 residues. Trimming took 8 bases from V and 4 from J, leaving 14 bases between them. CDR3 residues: CASSGVLPETQYF. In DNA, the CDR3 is TGTGCCAGCTCAGGGGTTCTTCCAGAGACCCAGTACTTC.

The CDR3, as DNA: TGTGCCAGCAGCCAAGAAGTACTACTAGCGGGAAATGAGCAGTTCTTC. This codes for CASSQEVLLAGNEQFF. V is TRBV3-1 (or the pseudogene TRBV3-2) and J is TRBJ2-1; TRBD2 matches 10 bases. The CDR3 covers 16 residues. Germline CDR1 is LGHDT and CDR2 is YNNKEL (reference sequence). Trimming removed 0 bases from V and 7 bases from J; junction bases left unmatched: 6.

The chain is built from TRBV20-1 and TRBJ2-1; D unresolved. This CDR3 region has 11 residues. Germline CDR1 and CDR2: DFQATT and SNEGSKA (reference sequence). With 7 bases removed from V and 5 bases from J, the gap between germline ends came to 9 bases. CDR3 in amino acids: CSVVFDNEQFF. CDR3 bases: TGCAGTGTTGTTTTCGACAATGAGCAGTTCTTC.

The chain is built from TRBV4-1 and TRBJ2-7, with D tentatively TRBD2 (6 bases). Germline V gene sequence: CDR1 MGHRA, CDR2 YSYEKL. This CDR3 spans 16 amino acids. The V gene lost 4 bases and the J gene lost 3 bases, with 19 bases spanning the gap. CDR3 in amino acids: CASSRRNREAGYEQYF. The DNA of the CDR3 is TGCGCCAGCAGCCGCCGAAACCGAGAAGCGGGCTACGAGCAGTACTTC.

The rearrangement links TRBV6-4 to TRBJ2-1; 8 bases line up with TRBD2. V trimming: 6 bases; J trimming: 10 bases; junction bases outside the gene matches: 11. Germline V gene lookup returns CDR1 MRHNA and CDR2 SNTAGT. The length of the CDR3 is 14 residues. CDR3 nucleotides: TGTGCCAGCAGCCAGATTCCTTTAGCGGGAGAGCAGTTCTTC. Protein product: CASSQIPLAGEQFF.

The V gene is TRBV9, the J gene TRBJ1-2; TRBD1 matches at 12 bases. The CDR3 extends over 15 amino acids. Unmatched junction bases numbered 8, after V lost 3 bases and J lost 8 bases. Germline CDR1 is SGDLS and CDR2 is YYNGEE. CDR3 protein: CASSGSGTGGFGYTF. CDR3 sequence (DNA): TGTGCCAGCAGCGGTTCCGGGACAGGGGGCTTCGGCTACACCTTC.

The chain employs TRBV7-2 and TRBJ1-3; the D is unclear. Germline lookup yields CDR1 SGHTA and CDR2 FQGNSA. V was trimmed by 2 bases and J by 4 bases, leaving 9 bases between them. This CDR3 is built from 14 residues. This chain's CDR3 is CASSLKGWGNTIYF. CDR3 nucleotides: TGTGCCAGCAGCTTAAAGGGTTGGGGAAACACCATATATTTT. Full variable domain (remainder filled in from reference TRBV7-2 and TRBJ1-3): GAGVSQSPSNKVTEKGKDVELRCDPISGHTALYWYRQSLGQGLEFLIYFQGNSAPDKSGLPSDRFSAERTGGSVSTLTIQRTQQEDSAVYLCASSLKGWGNTIYFGEGSWLTVV.

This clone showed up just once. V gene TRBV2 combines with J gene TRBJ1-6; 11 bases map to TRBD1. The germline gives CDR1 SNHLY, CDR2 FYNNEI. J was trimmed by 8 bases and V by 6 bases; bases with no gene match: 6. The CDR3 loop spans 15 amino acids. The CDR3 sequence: CASSGQGAGDSPLHF. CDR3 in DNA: TGTGCCAGCAGCGGACAGGGGGCTGGGGATTCACCCCTCCACTTT. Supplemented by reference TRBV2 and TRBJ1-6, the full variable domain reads EPEVTQTPSHQVTQMGQEVILRCVPISNHLYFYWYRQILGQKVEFLVSFYNNEISEKSEIFDDQFSVERPDGSNFTLKIRSTKLEDSAMYFCASSGQGAGDSPLHFGNGTRLTVT.

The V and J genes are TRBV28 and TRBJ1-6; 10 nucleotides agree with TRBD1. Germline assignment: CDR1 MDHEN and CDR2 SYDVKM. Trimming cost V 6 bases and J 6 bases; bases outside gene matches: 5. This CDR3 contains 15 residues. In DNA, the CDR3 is TGTGCCAGCAGCGTAGGACAGGGGGTTAATTCACCCCTCCACTTT. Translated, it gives CASSVGQGVNSPLHF. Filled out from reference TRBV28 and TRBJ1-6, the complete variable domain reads DVKVTQSSRYLVKRTGEKVFLECVQDMDHENMFWYRQDPGLGLRLIYFSYDVKMKEKGDIPEGYSVSREKKERFSLILESASTNQTSMYLCASSVGQGVNSPLHFGNGTRLTVT.

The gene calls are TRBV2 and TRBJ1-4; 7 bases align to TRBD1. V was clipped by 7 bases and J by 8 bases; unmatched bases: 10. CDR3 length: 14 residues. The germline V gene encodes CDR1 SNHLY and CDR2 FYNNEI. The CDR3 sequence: CASKTDRSGEKLFF. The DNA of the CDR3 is TGTGCCAGCAAAACGGACAGGAGCGGCGAAAAACTGTTTTTT. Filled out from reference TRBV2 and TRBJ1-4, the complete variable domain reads EPEVTQTPSHQVTQMGQEVILRCVPISNHLYFYWYRQILGQKVEFLVSFYNNEISEKSEIFDDQFSVERPDGSNFTLKIRSTKLEDSAMYFCASKTDRSGEKLFFGSGTQLSVL.

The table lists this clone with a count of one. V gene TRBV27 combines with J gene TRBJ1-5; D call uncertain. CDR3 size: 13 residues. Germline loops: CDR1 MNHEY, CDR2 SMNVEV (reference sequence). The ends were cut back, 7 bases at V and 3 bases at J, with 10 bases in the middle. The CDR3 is CASKEQSNQPQHF. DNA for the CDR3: TGTGCCAGCAAAGAACAGTCCAATCAGCCCCAGCATTTT.

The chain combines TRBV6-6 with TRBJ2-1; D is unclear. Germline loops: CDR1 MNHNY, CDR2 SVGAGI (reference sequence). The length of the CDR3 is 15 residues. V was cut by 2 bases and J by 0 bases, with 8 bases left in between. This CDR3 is CASSYASLSYNEQFF. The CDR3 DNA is TGTGCCAGCAGTTACGCCTCTCTCTCCTACAATGAGCAGTTCTTC.

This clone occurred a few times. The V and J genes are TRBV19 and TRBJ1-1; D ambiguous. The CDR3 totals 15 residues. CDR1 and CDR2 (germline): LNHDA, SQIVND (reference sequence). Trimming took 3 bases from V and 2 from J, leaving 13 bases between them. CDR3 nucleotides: TGTGCCAGTAGTATGTTGGAGGGTCTTAACACTGAAGCTTTCTTT. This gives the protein CASSMLEGLNTEAFF.

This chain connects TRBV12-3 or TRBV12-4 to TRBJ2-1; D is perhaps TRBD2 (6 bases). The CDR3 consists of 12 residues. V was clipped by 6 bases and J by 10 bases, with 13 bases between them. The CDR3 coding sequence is TGTGCCAGCAGCCCCAGTCGGGGGGAGCAGTTCTTC. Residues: CASSPSRGEQFF.

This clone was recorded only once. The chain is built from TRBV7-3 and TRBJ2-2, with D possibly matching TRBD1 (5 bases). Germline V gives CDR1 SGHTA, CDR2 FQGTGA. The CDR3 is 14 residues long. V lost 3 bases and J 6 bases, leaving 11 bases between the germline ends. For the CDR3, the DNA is TGTGCCAGCAGCTTTTCCCAGGGCGCCGGGGAGCTGTTTTTT. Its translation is CASSFSQGAGELFF.

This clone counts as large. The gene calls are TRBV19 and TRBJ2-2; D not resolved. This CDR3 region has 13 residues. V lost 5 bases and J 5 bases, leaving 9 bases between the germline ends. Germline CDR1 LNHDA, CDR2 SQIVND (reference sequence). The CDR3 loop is CASSAAPTGELFF. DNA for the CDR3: TGTGCCAGTAGTGCTGCCCCTACCGGGGAGCTGTTTTTT.

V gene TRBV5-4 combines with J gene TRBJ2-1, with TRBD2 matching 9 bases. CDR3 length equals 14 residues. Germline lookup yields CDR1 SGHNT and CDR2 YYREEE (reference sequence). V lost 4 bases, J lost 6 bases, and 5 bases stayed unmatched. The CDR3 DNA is TGTGCCAGCAGCGACGGACTAGCGATCAATGAGCAGTTCTTC. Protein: CASSDGLAINEQFF.